This TCR beta chain was recovered during a study of persistence of HIV-infected CD4 T cells. As for the study in general: The sample holds CD4+ T cells responsive to CMV or HIV-1 Gag.

Regarding this clone: Antigen: not known.

The germline V gene has CDR1 SGDLS and CDR2 YYNGEE. The CDR3 consists of 14 residues. Trimming took 4 bases from V and 0 from J, leaving 11 bases between them. The immunoSEQ assay was version 4, run in survey mode. Each sample used up to 1 ug genomic DNA diluted to approximately 9.2 ng/uL. Using immunoSEQ multiplex PCR, the repertoire was profiled, and TCRdb retains in-frame clones only, with some absent. The data contain 30,000 to 35,000 clones, around four fifths of them singletons. The stimulus was an HIV-1 Gag 15-mer peptide pool, 0.9 to 1 ug/peptide/mL. CD40L-negative CD69-negative CD45RO-high memory CD4+ T cells were sorted as populations depleted of antigen-responding cells. Before stimulation, PBMCs underwent CD8+ T cell depletion.

J is TRBJ2-7 and V is TRBV9; the D gene is possibly TRBD1 (5 bases). The specimen comprised CD4+ T cells sorted from PBMCs after 18-hour stimulation, sampled from a patient who received antiretroviral therapy. This TCR came from an adult woman with HIV who was CMV-seropositive. Here the CDR3 DNA reads TGTGCCAGCAGCAAGGCGACAGTCTCCTACGAGCAGTACTTC. Its translation: CASSKATVSYEQYF.